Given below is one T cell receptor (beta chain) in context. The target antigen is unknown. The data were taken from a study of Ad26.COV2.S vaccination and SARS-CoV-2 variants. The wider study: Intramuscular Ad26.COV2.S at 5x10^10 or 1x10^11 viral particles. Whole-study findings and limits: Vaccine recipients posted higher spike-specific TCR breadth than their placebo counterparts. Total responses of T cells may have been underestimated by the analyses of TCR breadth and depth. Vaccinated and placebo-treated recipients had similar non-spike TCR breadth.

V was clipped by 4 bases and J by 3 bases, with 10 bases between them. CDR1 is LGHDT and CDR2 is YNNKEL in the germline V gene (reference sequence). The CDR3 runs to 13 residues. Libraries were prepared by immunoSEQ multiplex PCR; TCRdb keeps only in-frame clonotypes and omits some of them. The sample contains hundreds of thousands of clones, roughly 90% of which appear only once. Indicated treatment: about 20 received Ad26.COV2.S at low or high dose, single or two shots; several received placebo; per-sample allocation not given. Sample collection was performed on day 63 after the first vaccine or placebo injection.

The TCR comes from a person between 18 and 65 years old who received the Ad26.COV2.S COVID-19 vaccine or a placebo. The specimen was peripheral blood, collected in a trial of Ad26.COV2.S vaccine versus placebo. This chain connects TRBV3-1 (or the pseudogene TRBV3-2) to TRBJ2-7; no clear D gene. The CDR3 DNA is TGTGCCAGCAGCCTCCTGGTAGGCTACGAGCAGTACTTC. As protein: CASSLLVGYEQYF.